This TCR beta chain was identified in a study of long-term antiretroviral therapy in people with HIV. Study-wide background: Collection dates of the earliest samples fall about a decade before the 2015 immediate-ART recommendation.

With 2 bases removed from V and 7 bases from J, the gap between germline ends came to 9 bases. The CDR3 runs to 12 residues. The germline gives CDR1 SGHTA, CDR2 FQGNSA. In each sample, about 0.9-10 million cryopreserved PBMC were present before DNA extraction. Sequencing used immunoSEQ v3.0 at survey level. The data were produced by immunoSEQ multiplex PCR, yet TCRdb's version contains in-frame clones alone and is incomplete. The top ten hold 2.4% of the sample, which has around 30,000 clones, roughly 96% seen once. The sample here was unsorted PBMCs, taken roughly 6.4 years after starting antiretroviral therapy. This receptor was identified in a man under 40 with HIV. The chain has TRBV7-2 and TRBJ2-7; D is ambiguous. The CDR3 sequence is CASSLPLLEQYF. The CDR3 DNA is TGTGCCAGCAGCTTACCCCTCTTGGAGCAGTACTTC.